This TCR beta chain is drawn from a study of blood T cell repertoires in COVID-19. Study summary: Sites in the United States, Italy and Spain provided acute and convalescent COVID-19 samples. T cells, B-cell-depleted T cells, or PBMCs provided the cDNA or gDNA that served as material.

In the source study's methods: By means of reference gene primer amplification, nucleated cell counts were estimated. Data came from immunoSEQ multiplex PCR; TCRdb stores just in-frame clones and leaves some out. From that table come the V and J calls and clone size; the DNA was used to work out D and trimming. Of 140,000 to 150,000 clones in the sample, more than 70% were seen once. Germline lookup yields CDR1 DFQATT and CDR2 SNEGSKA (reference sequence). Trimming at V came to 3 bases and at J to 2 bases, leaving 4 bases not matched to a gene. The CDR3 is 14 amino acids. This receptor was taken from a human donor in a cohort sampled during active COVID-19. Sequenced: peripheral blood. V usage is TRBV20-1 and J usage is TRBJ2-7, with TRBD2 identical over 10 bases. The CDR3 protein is CSASKREGTYEQYF. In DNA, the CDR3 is TGCAGTGCTAGTAAGCGGGAGGGCACCTACGAGCAGTACTTC.